The source of this T cell receptor (beta chain) is a study of T cells in Graves' hyperthyroidism and ophthalmopathy. Study observations and caveats: Blood held most thyroid clonotypes expanded above 0.001 frequency.

As to this clonotype: Its antigen remains unknown.

This CDR3 has 17 amino acids. Trimming removed 1 base at V and 0 bases at J, with 13 bases between. Germline values: CDR1 LGHNA, CDR2 YNFKEQ. Using RNA transcripts as the source, TCR beta CDR3 regions were amplified. The TCR CDR3 was amplified in a first-round RT-PCR using the HTBI primer set. TCRdb independently ran MiXCR on the multiplex PCR reads; one entry per CDR3 protein. The top ten clones hold approximately 16% of a sample with hundreds of thousands of distinct CDR3 sequences, roughly a sixth of them seen once. The chain employs TRBV4-2 and TRBJ1-5; D unclear. The origin of this receptor is a woman in her fifties or sixties with Graves' hyperthyroidism that later progressed to Graves' ophthalmopathy. Sequencing input: blood. The CDR3 region is CASSQADRQPSNQPQHF. Here the CDR3 DNA reads TGTGCCAGCAGCCAAGCAGATAGGCAACCTAGCAATCAGCCCCAGCATTTT.